This entry describes one T cell receptor beta chain. The germline V gene encodes CDR1 KGHSH and CDR2 LQKENI. The V segment lost 4 bases and the J segment 7 bases; nucleotides outside the gene matches: 3. This CDR3 spans 12 amino acids. These data belong to a study of blood T cell repertoires in COVID-19. Whole-study context: PBMCs, B-cell-depleted T cells, or T cells provided the cDNA or gDNA that made up the material.

Method: immunoSEQ multiplex PCR; TCRdb's copy keeps in-frame clones and lacks some. The sample yields about 68,000 clones, 84% seen once. The source is a man aged 50 or older with active COVID-19. Sequenced input: peripheral blood. The rearrangement joins TRBV18 to TRBJ1-1; 7 nucleotides match TRBD1. The CDR3 region is CASSLGQLEAFF. Written as DNA, the CDR3 is TGTGCCAGCTCACTGGGACAGCTTGAAGCTTTCTTT.